This T cell receptor (beta chain) was sequenced in a study of beta chain features in type 1 diabetes. Study-wide results and caveats: Patients with type 1 diabetes carried fewer insertions and had more deletions at their VDJ junctions. Within patients, naive, central memory and Treg TCRB repertoires seemed more similar than within healthy donors.

A heparinised blood draw that averaged roughly 120 mL was obtained once from each donor. Every sorted population was more than 95% pure. This CDR3 region has 17 residues. This clone was recorded only once. The antigen is unknown. Expressed TCRB transcripts were sequenced because the isolated RNA had all been reverse transcribed beforehand. Sequencing used immunoSEQ multiplex PCR; TCRdb keeps in-frame clones, though not all of them. The sample includes around 430,000 clones, about 30% of them seen just once. The sample taken for sequencing was naive CD4+ T cells from blood. The chain has TRBV12-2 and TRBJ2-7; the table calls TRBD2, which could not be checked here. TRBV12-2 is shown as a pseudogene. The receptor was derived from a young man in good health. DNA for the CDR3: TGTGCAAGTCGCTTACCAAGAACTAGCGGGAGGGCCCGGGAGCAGTACTTC. Translating gives CASRLPRTSGRAREQYF.